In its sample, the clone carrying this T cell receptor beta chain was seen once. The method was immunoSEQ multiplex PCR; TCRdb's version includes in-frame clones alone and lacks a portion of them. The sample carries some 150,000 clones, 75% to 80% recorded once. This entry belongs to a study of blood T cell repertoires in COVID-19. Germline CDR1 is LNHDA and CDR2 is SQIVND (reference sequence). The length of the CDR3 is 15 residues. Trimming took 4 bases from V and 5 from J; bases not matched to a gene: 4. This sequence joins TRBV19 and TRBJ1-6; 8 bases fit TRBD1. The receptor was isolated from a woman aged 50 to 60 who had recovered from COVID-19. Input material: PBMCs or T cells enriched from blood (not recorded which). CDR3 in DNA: TGTGCCAGTAGTAGGAGACAGGGGAATAATTCACCCCTCCACTTT. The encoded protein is CASSRRQGNNSPLHF. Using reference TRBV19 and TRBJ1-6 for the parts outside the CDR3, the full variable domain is DGGITQSPKYLFRKEGQNVTLSCEQNLNHDAMYWYRQDPGQGLRLIYYSQIVNDFQKGDIAEGYSVSREKKESFPLTVTSAQKNPTAFYLCASSRRQGNNSPLHFGNGTRLTVT.